These 23 T cell receptor beta chains were all obtained from the same sample, sequenced in a study of blood T cell repertoires in COVID-19. TCRdb's table, derived via immunoSEQ multiplex PCR, lists solely in-frame clones and lacks some. Of 200,000 or so clones in the sample, approximately 84% were seen once. Sequencing used peripheral blood. The source is a middle-aged man with active or convalescent COVID-19.

The rearrangement links TRBV18 to TRBJ1-3; D remains ambiguous. This CDR3 is 16 amino acids long. Trimming shortened V by 5 bases and J by 0 bases, and 14 bases separated the two germline ends. Germline V gene data show CDR1 as KGHSH and CDR2 as LQKENI. DNA for the CDR3: TGTGCCAGCTCAGGAGCCCTTCGGAACTCTGGAAACACCATATATTTT. Amino acids: CASSGALRNSGNTIYF.

The chain has TRBV5-4 and TRBJ2-2, with D uncertain. There are 14 residues in the CDR3. The germline V gene encodes CDR1 SGHNT and CDR2 YYREEE (reference sequence). The V and J ends lost 0 bases and 6 bases respectively, with 9 bases between them. CDR3 in amino acids: CASSLGPGSGELFF. Here the CDR3 DNA reads TGTGCCAGCAGCTTGGGCCCCGGGTCCGGGGAGCTGTTTTTT.

This clone was seen just once. This chain connects TRBV11-2 to TRBJ2-4, with D perhaps matching TRBD2 (7 bases). CDR3 length: 15 amino acids. In germline, CDR1 is SGHAT, CDR2 FQNNGV. V was shortened by 1 base and J by 7 bases, with 14 bases between the two germline ends. CDR3 coding DNA: TGTGCCAGCAGCTTAGTGGTACAGGGAGGGAACATTCAGTACTTC. Its protein product is CASSLVVQGGNIQYF.

In nucleotides, the CDR3 is TGTGCCAGCAGCTCCACTAGCGGGAGGAACCGTGGGGAGACCCAGTACTTC. This sequence encodes CASSSTSGRNRGETQYF. The chain couples TRBV9 to TRBJ2-5; TRBD2 matches 12 bases. Trimming removed 4 bases from V and 5 bases from J; junction bases left unmatched: 12. The CDR3 spans 17 residues. Germline loops: CDR1 SGDLS, CDR2 YYNGEE.

V is TRBV21-1 and J is TRBJ1-5; TRBD1 is the table's D call, not checked against the DNA. TRBV21-1 has pseudogene status. This CDR3 is built from 17 residues. The CDR3 sequence is CASSKVVGQVRGQPQHF. CDR3 DNA: TGTGCCAGCAGCAAAGTGGTTGGACAGGTCCGTGGTCAGCCCCAGCATTTT.

The chain has TRBV6-5 and TRBJ1-1, with D maybe TRBD1 (5 bases). V lost 2 bases to trimming and J lost 2 bases, with 12 bases between them. CDR1 is MNHEY and CDR2 is SVGAGI in the germline V gene. CDR3 size: 15 residues. The CDR3 is CASSYSSGANTEAFF. CDR3 sequence (DNA): TGTGCCAGCAGTTACAGTTCTGGGGCCAACACTGAAGCTTTCTTT.

V and J are TRBV4-1 and TRBJ2-1; 9 positions agree with TRBD2. The CDR3 consists of 17 residues. V was clipped by 3 bases and J by 4 bases; unmatched bases: 10. The germline gives CDR1 MGHRA, CDR2 YSYEKL. The CDR3 region has the DNA TGCGCCAGCAGCCACCAAGCTAGCGGGGTTCCTTACAATGAGCAGTTCTTC. Protein sequence: CASSHQASGVPYNEQFF.

The CDR3 loop is CASSAQGNTEAFF. The CDR3 coding sequence is TGTGCCAGTAGTGCACAGGGTAACACTGAAGCTTTCTTT. This chain links TRBV19 with TRBJ1-1; the D gene is possibly TRBD1 (6 bases). Per the germline V gene, CDR1 is LNHDA and CDR2 is SQIVND (reference sequence). This CDR3 has 13 residues. V lost 5 bases and J lost 2, with 9 bases in between.

The chain links TRBV19 to TRBJ1-1; 7 bases map to TRBD1. The CDR3 is 14 residues long. J lost 1 base, V lost 4 bases, and 3 bases had no gene match. Germline CDR1 reads LNHDA; CDR2 reads SQIVND (reference sequence). The CDR3 here is CASSKDRTNTEAFF. CDR3 bases: TGTGCCAGTAGTAAGGACAGGACGAACACTGAAGCTTTCTTT.

The chain couples TRBV28 to TRBJ1-1, with D possibly being TRBD1 (5 bases). The CDR3 contains 15 residues. V gave up 3 bases and J gave up 4 bases, with 15 bases separating them. CDR1 is MDHEN and CDR2 is SYDVKM in the germline V gene. The CDR3 DNA reads as TGTGCCAGCAGTTTGCGGGGCAGGCGAAGCACTGAAGCTTTCTTT. It encodes CASSLRGRRSTEAFF. Combining the CDR3 with reference TRBV28 and TRBJ1-1 gives the whole variable domain DVKVTQSSRYLVKRTGEKVFLECVQDMDHENMFWYRQDPGLGLRLIYFSYDVKMKEKGDIPEGYSVSREKKERFSLILESASTNQTSMYLCASSLRGRRSTEAFFGQGTRLTVV.

This chain uses TRBV2 with TRBJ1-6; 10 nucleotides agree with TRBD1. V lost 8 bases, J lost 8 bases, and 3 bases stayed unmatched. The CDR3 has 13 amino acids. CDR1 is SNHLY, CDR2 FYNNEI, per germline. This CDR3 reads CASHGQGDSPLHF. CDR3 in DNA: TGTGCCAGCCACGGACAGGGGGATTCACCCCTCCACTTT.

The chain employs TRBV19 and TRBJ2-3; TRBD2 is a possible D gene (5 bases). The V and J ends lost 1 base and 2 bases respectively, with 25 bases between them. This CDR3 comprises 20 residues. Germline CDR1 reads LNHDA; CDR2 reads SQIVND (reference sequence). In DNA form, the CDR3 reads TGTGCCAGTAGTATAGGAAGCAGGACTTTCAGCCAGCGAAACACAGATACGCAGTATTTT. Amino acid sequence: CASSIGSRTFSQRNTDTQYF.

CDR3 nucleotides: TGCGCCAGCAGCCAAAAAGAGGGGGTATCACCCCTCCACTTT. It translates to CASSQKEGVSPLHF. The rearrangement links TRBV4-1 to TRBJ1-6; possibly TRBD1 for D (6 bases). The V gene's germline CDR1 is MGHRA and CDR2 YSYEKL. V dropped 2 bases and J dropped 10 bases, with 12 bases sitting between them. The CDR3 contains 14 residues.

J is TRBJ2-2 and V is TRBV27, with D possibly matching TRBD1 (5 bases). The V and J ends lost 3 bases and 2 bases respectively, with 10 bases between them. Germline values: CDR1 MNHEY, CDR2 SMNVEV (reference sequence). This CDR3 comprises 15 residues. The CDR3 DNA sequence: TGTGCCAGCAGTTTTGTCGACAGAAACACCGGGGAGCTGTTTTTT. Translation: CASSFVDRNTGELFF.

The chain joins TRBV6-4 to TRBJ1-1; TRBD1 might be the D (6 bases). This CDR3 contains 14 residues. Per germline, CDR1 MRHNA and CDR2 SNTAGT. The germline V and J ends were trimmed by 4 bases and 5 bases, with 14 bases remaining between them. The chain's CDR3 is CASSVQGGGTEAFF. The CDR3 nucleotides read TGTGCCAGCAGTGTACAGGGTGGTGGGACTGAAGCTTTCTTT.

This clone was recorded only once. V is TRBV7-3 and J is TRBJ1-2; 9 bases are shared with TRBD1. The CDR3 has 16 amino acids. Germline CDR1 SGHTA, CDR2 FQGTGA. V was pared by 1 base and J by 7 bases, with 10 bases of the junction left unmatched. The DNA of the CDR3 is TGTGCCAGCAGCTTAAGCCACAGGCGGGACAGGGTTGGCTACACCTTC. This codes for CASSLSHRRDRVGYTF. Combining the CDR3 with reference TRBV7-3 and TRBJ1-2 gives the whole variable domain GAGVSQTPSNKVTEKGKYVELRCDPISGHTALYWYRQSLGQGPEFLIYFQGTGAADDSGLPNDRFFAVRPEGSVSTLKIQRTERGDSAVYLCASSLSHRRDRVGYTFGSGTRLTVV.

This chain uses TRBV4-1 with TRBJ1-1, with 9 bases that match TRBD1. Looked up from germline, CDR1 is MGHRA and CDR2 is YSYEKL. This CDR3 is 16 amino acids long. J was trimmed by 8 bases and V by 4 bases; bases with no gene match: 14. The CDR3 spells CASSLTPTTGGVEAFF. The DNA for the CDR3 is TGCGCCAGCAGCCTCACCCCGACGACAGGGGGGGTCGAAGCTTTCTTT.

The chain combines TRBV7-9 with TRBJ1-2, with no clear D. CDR1 and CDR2 from the germline V gene are SEHNR and FQNEAQ (reference sequence). Trimming pared 0 bases from V and 6 bases from J, leaving 20 bases between. This CDR3 region has 17 residues. The CDR3 DNA reads TGTGCCAGCAGCTTAGCGCTCATCGGCGGCGGAAGGAATGGCTACACCTTC. It encodes CASSLALIGGGRNGYTF.

The chain carries TRBV18 and TRBJ2-5; no firm D call. Trimming stripped 4 bases from V and 5 bases from J, with 8 bases between. CDR1 is KGHSH and CDR2 is LQKENI in the germline V gene. This CDR3 spans 12 amino acids. This chain's CDR3 is CASSRPEETQYF. The CDR3 DNA sequence: TGTGCCAGCTCACGCCCGGAGGAGACCCAGTACTTC.

This chain joins TRBV24-1 and TRBJ1-2, with D possibly TRBD1 on 6 matching bases. CDR1 KGHDR and CDR2 SFDVKD come from the germline V gene. The CDR3 is made up of 12 amino acids. Trimming took 6 bases from V and 8 from J, leaving 12 bases between them. CDR3 in DNA: TGTGCCACCAGTACAGGGAAGAGGGGCTACACCTTC. Amino acids: CATSTGKRGYTF.

This chain links TRBV5-1 with TRBJ1-4, with 8 bases that match TRBD1. The CDR3 sequence is 15 residues long. The trim removed 4 bases at V and 4 bases at J, leaving 6 bases unmatched. Germline CDR1 and CDR2: SGHRS and YFSETQ. In nucleotides, the CDR3 is TGCGCCAGCAGCGTCCCACAGGGGGTTAATGAAAAACTGTTTTTT. This translates into CASSVPQGVNEKLFF.

The rearrangement uses TRBV28 and TRBJ2-7, with D possibly matching TRBD1 (5 bases). The CDR3 length is 12 residues. The germline V and J ends were trimmed by 6 bases and 0 bases, with 6 bases remaining between them. Germline V gives CDR1 MDHEN, CDR2 SYDVKM. The chain's CDR3 is CASRDTSYEQYF. The CDR3 coding sequence is TGTGCCAGCAGGGACACCTCCTACGAGCAGTACTTC.

This chain uses TRBV4-2 with TRBJ2-7; 7 bases map to TRBD1. This CDR3 is built from 15 residues. Per germline, CDR1 LGHNA and CDR2 YNFKEQ. With V trimmed by 7 bases and J by 1 base, 10 bases remained unmatched. CDR3 DNA: TGTGCCAGCACCCCCGGGGCAGGGGGATCCTACGAGCAGTACTTC. It translates to CASTPGAGGSYEQYF.